The rows below give T cell receptor beta chains drawn from one sample of a study of blood T cell repertoires in COVID-19. Clones were sequenced by immunoSEQ multiplex PCR, and TCRdb holds only the in-frame ones, with some missing. The table records roughly 330,000 clones, around 90% of them present only once. Sequenced sample: PBMCs or T cells enriched from blood (not recorded which). The receptor set was obtained from a woman aged 30 to 39 who had recovered from COVID-19. Both conserved end residues are part of each CDR3. Each record gives: V gene, CDR3 length, D gene, J gene, clone size, CDR3 DNA, CDR3 protein. D genes are given only for firm matches. Part of the rows lack a size; the others show once, few, many or a class for expanded clones.

>TRBV15|13|TRBD1|TRBJ2-7|few
TGTGCCACCGCCGGGACAGGGGGACACGAGCAGTACTTC
CATAGTGGHEQYF
>TRBV3-1/TRBV3-2|15|TRBD1|TRBJ1-3|NA
TGTGCCAGCAGCCAAGAGGGGACAGGGAGGGACACCATATATTTT
CASSQEGTGRDTIYF
>TRBV18|14|NA|TRBJ1-2|NA
TGTGCCAGCTCACCAGGTCCCCGCGACTATGGCTACACCTTC
CASSPGPRDYGYTF
>TRBV30|15|NA|TRBJ1-5|NA
TGTGCCTGGAGTATTGGGGCAGTCAAAAATCAGCCCCAGCATTTT
CAWSIGAVKNQPQHF
>TRBV2|13|NA|TRBJ1-1|NA
TGTGCCAGCAGGGTACGGGGAAACACTGAAGCTTTCTTT
CASRVRGNTEAFF
>TRBV7-2|16|TRBD2|TRBJ2-7|NA
TGTGCCAGCAGCCCAGAACTAGCGGGGGGCTCCTACGAGCAGTACTTC
CASSPELAGGSYEQYF
>TRBV11-2|14|NA|TRBJ1-1|NA
TGTGCCAGCAGCCCCACGGAGGGGAACACTGAAGCTTTCTTT
CASSPTEGNTEAFF
>TRBV6-1|13|NA|TRBJ1-2|NA
TGTGCCAGCAGTGAATGGTCGAGCTATGGCTACACCTTC
CASSEWSSYGYTF
>TRBV2|15|NA|TRBJ1-6|NA
TGTGCCAGCGGTGAGGGGGGCTCCTATAATTCACCCCTCCACTTT
CASGEGGSYNSPLHF
>TRBV2|14|NA|TRBJ1-4|NA
TGTGCCAGCAGCGCCCAGGGGAGGGGTGAAAAACTGTTTTTT
CASSAQGRGEKLFF
>TRBV11-3|14|NA|TRBJ1-6|NA
TGTGCCAGCAGCTTAGGACGGGGGAATTCACCCCTCCACTTT
CASSLGRGNSPLHF
>TRBV5-1|15|TRBD1|TRBJ2-2|NA
TGCGCCAGCAGCAACCGGGACAGGGGGACCGGGGAGCTGTTTTTT
CASSNRDRGTGELFF
>TRBV29-1|13|TRBD1|TRBJ1-2|NA
TGCAGCGTTAGACAGGGTCAGAACTATGGCTACACCTTC
CSVRQGQNYGYTF
>TRBV11-1|16|TRBD2|TRBJ2-5|NA
TGTGCCAGCAGCTTTGGCGCGGCGGGGGGCCGGGAGACCCAGTACTTC
CASSFGAAGGRETQYF
>TRBV30|16|TRBD1|TRBJ1-3|NA
TGTGCCTGGAGTAGGGACAGACTTAGCTCTGGAAACACCATATATTTT
CAWSRDRLSSGNTIYF
>TRBV6-5|13|TRBD1|TRBJ2-3|NA
TGTGCCAGCAGAAAGACAGGGGCTAATACGCAGTATTTT
CASRKTGANTQYF
>TRBV7-9|13|NA|TRBJ2-4|NA
TGTGCCAGCAGTCCTGGAGAGAAAAACATTCAGTACTTC
CASSPGEKNIQYF
>TRBV15|16|NA|TRBJ1-6|NA
TGTGCCACCAGCAGAGATTACGACTCCCATAATTCACCCCTCCACTTT
CATSRDYDSHNSPLHF
>TRBV5-4|16|NA|TRBJ1-3|NA
TGTGCCAGCAGCCCAACACGTCAGGGATCGGGAAACACCATATATTTT
CASSPTRQGSGNTIYF
>TRBV3-1/TRBV3-2|16|TRBD1|TRBJ1-5|once
TGTGCCAGCAGCCCCGGGACAGGGGCGAAAAATCAGCCCCAGCATTTT
CASSPGTGAKNQPQHF
>TRBV30|15|TRBD1|TRBJ1-2|few
TGTGCCTGGAGTGTAGGGGACAGGGGTTTCTATGGCTACACCTTC
CAWSVGDRGFYGYTF
>TRBV5-4|15|TRBD1|TRBJ2-1|NA
TGTGCCAGCAGCATGGGGACAGGGGGGTTTGGTGAGCAGTTCTTC
CASSMGTGGFGEQFF
>TRBV6-5|15|TRBD1|TRBJ2-7|NA
TGTGCCAGCAGTAGCGGACAGGGGGGCACCTACGAGCAGTACTTC
CASSSGQGGTYEQYF
>TRBV7-3|15|TRBD2|TRBJ2-2|NA
TGTGCCAGCAGCCCCGGGGGGGCGAACACCGGGGAGCTGTTTTTT
CASSPGGANTGELFF
>TRBV4-3|13|NA|TRBJ2-2|NA
TGCGCCAGCAGCCCGACGGAGACCGGGGAGCTGTTTTTT
CASSPTETGELFF
>TRBV19|13|TRBD1|TRBJ2-5|NA
TGTGCCAGTAGGACAGGGTTCCAAGAGACCCAGTACTTC
CASRTGFQETQYF
>TRBV23-1|15|NA|TRBJ1-1|NA
TGCGCCAGCAGTCAAGCCCGGACTGTGAACACTGAAGCTTTCTTT
CASSQARTVNTEAFF
>TRBV6-2/TRBV6-3|14|NA|TRBJ1-3|NA
TGTGCCAGCAGTTACCTGGGGACAATAAGTACCATATATTTT
CASSYLGTISTIYF
>TRBV6-5|15|NA|TRBJ1-2|NA
TGTGCCAGCAGCATCAAGAGTCCGCATGACTATGGCTACACCTTC
CASSIKSPHDYGYTF
>TRBV12-3/TRBV12-4|13|NA|TRBJ1-1|NA
TGTGCCAGCAGCCTCGGTCCCCTCCTGGAGGCTTTCTTT
CASSLGPLLEAFF
>TRBV5-4|13|TRBD1|TRBJ1-2|NA
TGTGCCAGCAGCACACAGGGGATAGGTGGCTACACCTTC
CASSTQGIGGYTF
>TRBV30|13|NA|TRBJ1-2|NA
TGTGCCTGGAGTGTAATGGAGGGCCATGGCTACACCTTC
CAWSVMEGHGYTF
>TRBV5-1|12|NA|TRBJ2-7|NA
TGCGCCAGCAGCGGCAGGGCCTACGAGCAGTACTTC
CASSGRAYEQYF
>TRBV6-5|14|NA|TRBJ2-3|NA
TGTGCCAGCAGTTACTTCCTTGGCGGGGATACGCAGTATTTT
CASSYFLGGDTQYF
>TRBV2|11|NA|TRBJ1-2|NA
TGTGCCACCGCGTGGTCGGGTGGCTACACCTTC
CATAWSGGYTF
>TRBV20-1|14|TRBD1|TRBJ1-6|NA
TGCAGTGCTAGTTGGACAGGGCATAATTCACCCCTCCACTTT
CSASWTGHNSPLHF
>TRBV5-1|16|NA|TRBJ1-2|NA
TGCGCCAGCAGCTTGATGAGGGATACACTCAACTATGGCTACACCTTC
CASSLMRDTLNYGYTF
>TRBV5-6|12|NA|TRBJ1-2|NA
TGTGCCAGCAGCTTCCGGGACTATGGCTACACCTTC
CASSFRDYGYTF
>TRBV3-1/TRBV3-2|14|NA|TRBJ2-3|NA
TGTGCCAGCAGCCGGCTGGCTCTTCCAGATACGCAGTATTTT
CASSRLALPDTQYF
>TRBV19|14|TRBD1|TRBJ1-1|NA
TGTGCCAGTAGTATTGGACAGGGGAGGGCTGAAGCTTTCTTT
CASSIGQGRAEAFF
>TRBV19|14|TRBD1|TRBJ1-4|once
TGTGCCAGTAGCCGACAGGGACTTAATGAAAAACTGTTTTTT
CASSRQGLNEKLFF
>TRBV6-5|13|NA|TRBJ1-6|NA
TGTGCCAGCAGTACCCGAGGGCCTTCACCCCTCCACTTT
CASSTRGPSPLHF
>TRBV3-1/TRBV3-2|16|NA|TRBJ2-5|once
TGTGCCAGCAGCCTTAGTGGTGGGGGCGGCTTGGAGACCCAGTACTTC
CASSLSGGGGLETQYF